Listed below are T cell receptor beta chains from one sample, sequenced in a study of CD4 T cells in lung cancer. Repertoires were generated with immunoSEQ multiplex PCR, while TCRdb's copy carries only in-frame clones and drops some. Here the sample spans about 4,400 clones, just under 75% being singletons. Specimen: lung tumor tissue. The source of these receptors is a man between 60 and 75 years old with non-small cell lung cancer. CDR3s include the opening cysteine and the closing phenylalanine or tryptophan. The order of the fields is V gene, D gene, J gene, clone size, CDR3 DNA, CDR3 protein. The D gene is left open where the match is weak. Rows may omit the clone size; those that give it use once, few, many or a size class.

v_call: TRBV7-9; d_call: TRBD2; j_call: TRBJ2-7; clone_size: -; cdr3_nt: TGTGCCAGCAGCTTCTGGGGGGGCGAGCAGTACTTC; cdr3_aa: CASSFWGGEQYF
v_call: TRBV7-6; d_call: TRBD1; j_call: TRBJ1-5; clone_size: -; cdr3_nt: TGTGCCAGCAGCTTAGTTTTCCCAGGGGGCGGGAATCAGCCCCAGCATTTT; cdr3_aa: CASSLVFPGGGNQPQHF
v_call: TRBV19; d_call: TRBD1; j_call: TRBJ2-2; clone_size: medium-sized; cdr3_nt: TGTGCCAGTAGGGGGACAGGGAACACCGGGGAGCTGTTTTTT; cdr3_aa: CASRGTGNTGELFF
v_call: TRBV18; d_call: TRBD1; j_call: TRBJ1-2; clone_size: -; cdr3_nt: TGTGCCAGCTCACCGGGACAGGGCCCCTATGGCTACACCTTC; cdr3_aa: CASSPGQGPYGYTF
v_call: TRBV7-8; d_call: -; j_call: TRBJ1-1; clone_size: -; cdr3_nt: TGTGCCAGCAGCCCAAGTACGGTGAACACTGAAGCTTTCTTT; cdr3_aa: CASSPSTVNTEAFF
v_call: TRBV6-5; d_call: TRBD2; j_call: TRBJ2-1; clone_size: -; cdr3_nt: TGTGCCAGCAGTCTAGCGGGTCCCTACAATGAGCAGTTCTTC; cdr3_aa: CASSLAGPYNEQFF
v_call: TRBV4-1; d_call: -; j_call: TRBJ1-1; clone_size: few; cdr3_nt: TGCGCCAGCAGCCAAGAGGGGGCGCAGGGTCAGATGAACACTGAAGCTTTCTTT; cdr3_aa: CASSQEGAQGQMNTEAFF
v_call: TRBV9; d_call: -; j_call: TRBJ1-2; clone_size: -; cdr3_nt: TGTGCCAGCAGCGTAGACCCTTCGGGAATCCATGGCTACACCTTC; cdr3_aa: CASSVDPSGIHGYTF
v_call: TRBV7-2; d_call: -; j_call: TRBJ2-1; clone_size: -; cdr3_nt: TGTGCCAGCAGCTCCTTAGTTCCGCCTGAGCAGTTCTTC; cdr3_aa: CASSSLVPPEQFF
v_call: TRBV11-1; d_call: -; j_call: TRBJ1-1; clone_size: -; cdr3_nt: TGTGCCAGCAGCTTAGCGCGAAGGCAGGTTGAAGCTTTCTTT; cdr3_aa: CASSLARRQVEAFF
v_call: TRBV29-1; d_call: TRBD2; j_call: TRBJ2-7; clone_size: -; cdr3_nt: TGCAGCGTTGACGGTTTCTCAGGGACTAGCGACGAGCAGTACTTC; cdr3_aa: CSVDGFSGTSDEQYF
v_call: TRBV10-3; d_call: -; j_call: TRBJ1-2; clone_size: once; cdr3_nt: TGTGCCCCCCAGGTTAGCTATGGCTACACCTTC; cdr3_aa: CAPQVSYGYTF
v_call: TRBV10-3; d_call: -; j_call: TRBJ2-3; clone_size: -; cdr3_nt: TGTGCCATCAGTGATATTAGGGGATGGGGCACAGATACGCAGTATTTT; cdr3_aa: CAISDIRGWGTDTQYF
v_call: TRBV6-6; d_call: TRBD2; j_call: TRBJ2-1; clone_size: -; cdr3_nt: TGTGCCAGCAGCGCGACTAGCGGGAGTGTCAATGAGCAGTTCTTC; cdr3_aa: CASSATSGSVNEQFF
v_call: TRBV10-1; d_call: TRBD2; j_call: TRBJ2-7; clone_size: -; cdr3_nt: TGCGCCAGCAGCCGAGCGGGGCCAGCCGGCGAGCAGTACTTC; cdr3_aa: CASSRAGPAGEQYF
v_call: TRBV6-4; d_call: -; j_call: TRBJ2-3; clone_size: -; cdr3_nt: TGTGCCAGCAGTGATTCGGGTAGCACAGATACGCAGTATTTT; cdr3_aa: CASSDSGSTDTQYF
v_call: TRBV6-5; d_call: TRBD1; j_call: TRBJ1-1; clone_size: few; cdr3_nt: TGTGCCAGCAGTTGGGACAGGGGGCATGAAGCTTTCTTT; cdr3_aa: CASSWDRGHEAFF
v_call: TRBV7-3; d_call: -; j_call: TRBJ2-3; clone_size: -; cdr3_nt: TGTGCCAGCAGCTTTCCGAGCACAGATACGCAGTATTTT; cdr3_aa: CASSFPSTDTQYF
v_call: TRBV15; d_call: TRBD1; j_call: TRBJ1-2; clone_size: -; cdr3_nt: TGTGCCACCAGCAGAGGGGGGACAGGGGATGACTATGGCTACACCTTC; cdr3_aa: CATSRGGTGDDYGYTF
v_call: TRBV12-5; d_call: -; j_call: TRBJ1-6; clone_size: -; cdr3_nt: TGTGCTAGTGGTTTGGACAGGTCACCCCTCCACTTT; cdr3_aa: CASGLDRSPLHF
v_call: TRBV28; d_call: TRBD2; j_call: TRBJ2-3; clone_size: -; cdr3_nt: TGTGCCAGCAGTTTCGGGGGGACTAGCACAGATACGCAGTATTTT; cdr3_aa: CASSFGGTSTDTQYF
v_call: TRBV5-1; d_call: -; j_call: TRBJ2-7; clone_size: once; cdr3_nt: TGCGCCAGCAGCTTGGTTCTTTTCACTTCAGGCGCCTACGAGCAGTACTTC; cdr3_aa: CASSLVLFTSGAYEQYF
v_call: TRBV28; d_call: TRBD1; j_call: TRBJ1-4; clone_size: large; cdr3_nt: TGTGCCAGCAGCCCCTTCGGGCAGGGGGATGAAAAACTGTTTTTT; cdr3_aa: CASSPFGQGDEKLFF
v_call: TRBV7-6; d_call: TRBD1; j_call: TRBJ2-2; clone_size: once; cdr3_nt: TGTGCCAGCAGCCCGCAGGGGGCCGGGGAGCTGTTTTTT; cdr3_aa: CASSPQGAGELFF
v_call: TRBV11-2; d_call: -; j_call: TRBJ2-5; clone_size: -; cdr3_nt: TGTGCCAGCAGCCGCGCACCGGGACAACAAGAGACCCAGTACTTC; cdr3_aa: CASSRAPGQQETQYF
v_call: TRBV6-4; d_call: TRBD1; j_call: TRBJ2-3; clone_size: -; cdr3_nt: TGTGCCAGCAGTGGGACAGGGGGCACAGATACGCAGTATTTT; cdr3_aa: CASSGTGGTDTQYF
v_call: TRBV2; d_call: -; j_call: TRBJ1-3; clone_size: -; cdr3_nt: TGTGCCAGCAGAGGCGGAAACTCTGGAAACACCATATATTTT; cdr3_aa: CASRGGNSGNTIYF
v_call: TRBV10-3; d_call: TRBD2; j_call: TRBJ2-1; clone_size: -; cdr3_nt: TGTGCCATCCTCCACCACACCGGGACTAGCGGGAGTTATGAGCAGTTCTTC; cdr3_aa: CAILHHTGTSGSYEQFF
v_call: TRBV5-6; d_call: TRBD1; j_call: TRBJ2-3; clone_size: once; cdr3_nt: TGTGCCAGCACGGCAGGGGGCAGAGATACGCAGTATTTT; cdr3_aa: CASTAGGRDTQYF
v_call: TRBV30; d_call: -; j_call: TRBJ1-1; clone_size: -; cdr3_nt: TGTGCCTGGAGGGAGGCTGAAGCTTTCTTT; cdr3_aa: CAWREAEAFF
v_call: TRBV6-6; d_call: TRBD1; j_call: TRBJ2-2; clone_size: -; cdr3_nt: TGTGCCAGTAGGACAGGACCCACCGGGGAGCTGTTTTTT; cdr3_aa: CASRTGPTGELFF
v_call: TRBV29-1; d_call: -; j_call: TRBJ2-5; clone_size: -; cdr3_nt: TGCAGCGTTGGCTATAACCAAGAGACCCAGTACTTC; cdr3_aa: CSVGYNQETQYF
v_call: TRBV5-1; d_call: TRBD2; j_call: TRBJ2-2; clone_size: -; cdr3_nt: TGCGCCAGCAGGCCACCGGGACTAGGGGATGCCGGGGAGCTGTTTTTT; cdr3_aa: CASRPPGLGDAGELFF
v_call: TRBV9; d_call: -; j_call: TRBJ2-7; clone_size: -; cdr3_nt: TGTGCCAGCAGCTCAGGAAACTCCTACGAGCAGTACTTC; cdr3_aa: CASSSGNSYEQYF
v_call: TRBV7-3; d_call: -; j_call: TRBJ1-3; clone_size: -; cdr3_nt: TGTGCCAGCAGCCCTAGACGGTTGTCTGGAAACACCATATATTTT; cdr3_aa: CASSPRRLSGNTIYF